This T cell receptor beta chain was profiled in a study of CD8 T cells in Susac syndrome. The ends were cut back, 3 bases at V and 6 bases at J, with 8 bases in the middle. Germline V gene sequence: CDR1 LNHDA, CDR2 SQIVND (reference sequence). The CDR3 is 12 amino acids. The RNA input was roughly 0.45 to 1 ug, and it was reverse transcribed with random hexamers. The immunoSEQ assay covered 54 Vbeta and 13 Jbeta segments for CDR3. From the immunoSEQ multiplex PCR reads, TCRdb called clonotypes with MiXCR, one entry per CDR3 protein. Of over 130,000 distinct CDR3 sequences listed, around 96% are singletons.

This receptor was identified in a human donor with multiple sclerosis. The specimen was CD4+ T cells from PBMCs. The chain recombines TRBV19 with TRBJ1-1, with D uncertain. The CDR3 loop is CASSIRNAEAFF. In nucleotides, the CDR3 is TGTGCCAGTAGTATCCGTAACGCTGAAGCTTTCTTT.